This entry features one T cell receptor beta chain sequence. Per the original methods: Nucleated cell number was recorded as an estimate derived from reference gene primer amplification. Repertoires were generated with immunoSEQ multiplex PCR, while TCRdb's copy carries only in-frame clones and drops some. V and J calls and clone size are copied from that table; D and trimming were computed from the DNA. This sample has 100,000 or so clones, with more than 80% found just once. This entry belongs to a study of blood T cell repertoires in COVID-19. Material for sequencing was peripheral blood. The TCR was taken from a human donor in a cohort sampled during active COVID-19.

In DNA, the CDR3 is TGTGCCAGCAGCTGGTCAACAGGGGGCGGCTACAATGAGCAGTTCTTC. This codes for CASSWSTGGGYNEQFF. The chain employs TRBV11-2 and TRBJ2-1; 9 bases line up with TRBD1. The V segment lost 4 bases and the J segment 3 bases; nucleotides outside the gene matches: 7. Germline CDR1 and CDR2: SGHAT and FQNNGV. The CDR3 runs 16 residues.